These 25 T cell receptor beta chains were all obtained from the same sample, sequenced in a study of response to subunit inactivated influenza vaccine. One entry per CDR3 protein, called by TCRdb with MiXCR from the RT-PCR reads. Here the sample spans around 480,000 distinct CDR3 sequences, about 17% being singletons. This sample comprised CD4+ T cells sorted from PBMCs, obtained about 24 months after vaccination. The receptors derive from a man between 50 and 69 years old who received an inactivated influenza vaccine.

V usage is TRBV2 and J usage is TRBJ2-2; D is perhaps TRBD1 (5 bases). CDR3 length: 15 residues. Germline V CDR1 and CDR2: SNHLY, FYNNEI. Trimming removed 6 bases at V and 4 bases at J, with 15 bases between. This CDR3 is CASSPKWGGTGELFF. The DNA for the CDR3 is TGTGCCAGCAGCCCAAAATGGGGCGGCACCGGGGAGCTGTTTTTT.

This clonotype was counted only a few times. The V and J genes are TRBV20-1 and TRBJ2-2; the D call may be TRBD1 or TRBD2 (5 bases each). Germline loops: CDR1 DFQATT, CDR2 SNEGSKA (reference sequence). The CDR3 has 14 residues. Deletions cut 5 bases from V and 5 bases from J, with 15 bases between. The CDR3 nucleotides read TGCAGTGCTCCGGGACCCACGAGGACCGGGGAGCTGTTTTTT. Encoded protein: CSAPGPTRTGELFF.

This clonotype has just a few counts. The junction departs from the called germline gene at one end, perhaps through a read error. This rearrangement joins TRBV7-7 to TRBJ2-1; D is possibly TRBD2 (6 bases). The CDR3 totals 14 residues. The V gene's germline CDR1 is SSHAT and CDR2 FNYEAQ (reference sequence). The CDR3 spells CASSQSPGRNEQFF. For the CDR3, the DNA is TGTGCTAGCAGCCAAAGTCCGGGGAGGAATGAGCAGTTCTTC.

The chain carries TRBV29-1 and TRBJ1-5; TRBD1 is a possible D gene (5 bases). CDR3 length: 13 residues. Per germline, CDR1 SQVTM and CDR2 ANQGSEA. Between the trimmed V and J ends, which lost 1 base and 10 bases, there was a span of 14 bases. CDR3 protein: CSVEARVGGPQHF. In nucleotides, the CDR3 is TGCAGCGTTGAAGCCAGGGTTGGGGGTCCCCAGCATTTT. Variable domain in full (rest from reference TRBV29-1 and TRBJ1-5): SAVISQKPSRDICQRGTSLTIQCQVDSQVTMMFWYRQQPGQSLTLIATANQGSEATYESGFVIDKFPISRPNLTFSTLTVSNMSPEDSSIYLCSVEARVGGPQHFGDGTRLSIL.

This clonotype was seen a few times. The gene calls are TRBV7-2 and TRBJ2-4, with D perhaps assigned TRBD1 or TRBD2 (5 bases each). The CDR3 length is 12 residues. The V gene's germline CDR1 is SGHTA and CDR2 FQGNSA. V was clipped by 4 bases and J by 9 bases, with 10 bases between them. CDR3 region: CASSWDGSIQYF. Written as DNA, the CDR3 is TGTGCCAGCAGCTGGGACGGTAGCATTCAGTACTTC.

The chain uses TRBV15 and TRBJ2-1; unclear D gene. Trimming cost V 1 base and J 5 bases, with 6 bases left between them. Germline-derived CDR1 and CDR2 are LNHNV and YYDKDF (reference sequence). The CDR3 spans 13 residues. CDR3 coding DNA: TGTGCCACCAGCAGAGTCCTTAACAATGAGCAGTTCTTC. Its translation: CATSRVLNNEQFF.

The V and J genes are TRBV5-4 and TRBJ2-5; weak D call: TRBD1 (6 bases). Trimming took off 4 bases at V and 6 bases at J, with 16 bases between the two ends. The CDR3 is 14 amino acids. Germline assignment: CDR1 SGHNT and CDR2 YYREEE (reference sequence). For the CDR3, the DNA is TGTGCCAGCAGCCCAGAGACAGGAAGAAAGACCCAGTACTTC. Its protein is CASSPETGRKTQYF. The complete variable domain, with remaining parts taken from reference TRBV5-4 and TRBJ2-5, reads ETGVTQSPTHLIKTRGQQVTLRCSSQSGHNTVSWYQQALGQGPQFIFQYYREEENGRGNFPPRFSGLQFPNYSSELNVNALELDDSALYLCASSPETGRKTQYFGPGTRLLVL.

In DNA form, the CDR3 reads TGTGCCAGCAGGAGGGGATGGAACACTGAAGCTTTCTTT. Its translation: CASRRGWNTEAFF. The chain links TRBV9 to TRBJ1-1; D is perhaps TRBD1 (5 bases). Per germline, CDR1 SGDLS and CDR2 YYNGEE. This CDR3 contains 13 residues. V lost 5 bases and J 1 base, leaving 9 bases between the germline ends.

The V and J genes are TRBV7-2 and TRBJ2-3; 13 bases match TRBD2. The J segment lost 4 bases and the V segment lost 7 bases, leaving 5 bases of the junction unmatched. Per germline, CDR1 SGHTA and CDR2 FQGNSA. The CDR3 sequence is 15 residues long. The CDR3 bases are TGTGCCAGCACCAAACTAGCGGGAGGGCCAGATACGCAGTATTTT. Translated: CASTKLAGGPDTQYF.

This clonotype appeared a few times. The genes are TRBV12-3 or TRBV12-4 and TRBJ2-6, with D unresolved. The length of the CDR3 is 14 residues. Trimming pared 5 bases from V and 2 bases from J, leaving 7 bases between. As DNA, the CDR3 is TGTGCCAGCAGTATTTCCGCTGGGGCCAACGTCCTGACTTTC. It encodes CASSISAGANVLTF.

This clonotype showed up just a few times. Here the CDR3 DNA reads TGTGCCAGCAGCGCCGGGACAGTCGTACACAATGAGCAGTTCTTC. Its translation is CASSAGTVVHNEQFF. The chain employs TRBV25-1 and TRBJ2-1, with 7 bases aligning to TRBD1. The V and J ends lost 6 bases and 5 bases, in that order; junction bases with no gene match: 10. The CDR3 contains 15 residues. Germline V CDR1 and CDR2: MGHDK, SYGVNS.

The CDR3 reads CASSQVAGGRGYNEQFF. The DNA of the CDR3 is TGCGCCAGCAGCCAAGTGGCAGGCGGGAGGGGATACAATGAGCAGTTCTTC. The chain combines TRBV4-3 with TRBJ2-1; 9 bases match TRBD2. The V gene's germline CDR1 is LGHNA and CDR2 YSLEER. This CDR3 is 17 amino acids long. V shed 1 base, J shed 4 bases, and the junction held 8 bases outside the gene matches.

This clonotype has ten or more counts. CDR3 amino acids: CSASPQTRGYNEQFF. The CDR3 region has the DNA TGCAGTGCTAGCCCCCAGACTAGGGGGTACAATGAGCAGTTCTTC. J is TRBJ2-1 and V is TRBV20-1; D possibly uses TRBD1 or TRBD2 (6 bases each). Trimming shortened V by 3 bases and J by 4 bases, and 16 bases separated the two germline ends. CDR3 length: 15 amino acids. Germline V lookup: CDR1 DFQATT, CDR2 SNEGSKA (reference sequence).

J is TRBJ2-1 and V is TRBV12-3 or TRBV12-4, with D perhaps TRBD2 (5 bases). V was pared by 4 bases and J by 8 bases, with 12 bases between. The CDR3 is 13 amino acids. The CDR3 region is CASSSTYSDEQFF. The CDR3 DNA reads TGTGCCAGCAGTTCGACTTATAGCGATGAGCAGTTCTTC.

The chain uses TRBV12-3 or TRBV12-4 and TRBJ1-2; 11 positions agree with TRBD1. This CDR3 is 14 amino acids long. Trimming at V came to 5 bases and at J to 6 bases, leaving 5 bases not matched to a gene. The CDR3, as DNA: TGTGCCAGCAGTCGGGACAGGGGGAGCCATGGCTACACCTTC. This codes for CASSRDRGSHGYTF.

The CDR3 DNA reads as TGTGCCAGCTCAGCTTCTCCACCAGCCTCTGGAAACACCATATATTTT. It is translated as CASSASPPASGNTIYF. The chain carries TRBV18 and TRBJ1-3; no reliable D call. The germline V and J ends were trimmed by 5 bases and 0 bases, with 14 bases remaining between them. The CDR3 runs to 16 residues. Germline assignment: CDR1 KGHSH and CDR2 LQKENI.

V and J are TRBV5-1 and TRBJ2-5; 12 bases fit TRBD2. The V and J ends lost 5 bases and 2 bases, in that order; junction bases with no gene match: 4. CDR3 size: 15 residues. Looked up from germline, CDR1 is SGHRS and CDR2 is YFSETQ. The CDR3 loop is CASRSTSGGQETQYF. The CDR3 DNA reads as TGCGCCAGCAGGTCGACTAGCGGGGGACAAGAGACCCAGTACTTC.

As DNA, the CDR3 is TGCGCCAGCAGCCAAACAACAGGGATACAAGAGACCCAGTACTTC. Amino acids: CASSQTTGIQETQYF. The V gene is TRBV4-3, the J gene TRBJ2-5, with D possibly matching TRBD1 (6 bases). Trimming shortened V by 2 bases and J by 2 bases, and 12 bases separated the two germline ends. The CDR3 is 15 amino acids. CDR1 LGHNA and CDR2 YSLEER come from the germline V gene.

Here the CDR3 DNA reads TGTGCCACCAGCAGAGAAGCCGGAGAGACCCAGTACTTC. Translation: CATSREAGETQYF. The chain combines TRBV15 with TRBJ2-5; D gene ambiguous. Trimming shortened V by 0 bases and J by 4 bases, and 6 bases separated the two germline ends. This CDR3 has 13 residues. Per germline, CDR1 LNHNV and CDR2 YYDKDF (reference sequence).

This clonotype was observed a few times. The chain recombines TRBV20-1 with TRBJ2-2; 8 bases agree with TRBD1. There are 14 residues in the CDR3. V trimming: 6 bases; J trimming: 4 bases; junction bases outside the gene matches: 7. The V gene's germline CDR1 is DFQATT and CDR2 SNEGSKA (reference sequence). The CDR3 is CSALGQGPTGELFF. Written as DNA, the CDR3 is TGCAGTGCACTAGGACAGGGTCCCACCGGGGAGCTGTTTTTT.

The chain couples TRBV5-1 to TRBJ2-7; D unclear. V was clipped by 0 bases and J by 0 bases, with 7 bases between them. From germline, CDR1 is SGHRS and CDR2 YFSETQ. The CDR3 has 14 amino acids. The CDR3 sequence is CASSLEAFSYEQYF. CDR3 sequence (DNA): TGCGCCAGCAGCTTGGAAGCGTTCTCCTACGAGCAGTACTTC. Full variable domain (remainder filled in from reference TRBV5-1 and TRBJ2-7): KAGVTQTPRYLIKTRGQQVTLSCSPISGHRSVSWYQQTPGQGLQFLFEYFSETQRNKGNFPGRFSGRQFSNSRSEMNVSTLELGDSALYLCASSLEAFSYEQYFGPGTRLTVT.

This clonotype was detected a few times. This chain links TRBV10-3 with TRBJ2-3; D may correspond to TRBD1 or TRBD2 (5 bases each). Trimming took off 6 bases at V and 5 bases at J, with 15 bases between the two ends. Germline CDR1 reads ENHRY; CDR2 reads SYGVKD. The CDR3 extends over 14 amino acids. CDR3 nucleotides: TGTGCCATCAGGCACCGGGACGCGGAAGATACGCAGTATTTT. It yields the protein CAIRHRDAEDTQYF.

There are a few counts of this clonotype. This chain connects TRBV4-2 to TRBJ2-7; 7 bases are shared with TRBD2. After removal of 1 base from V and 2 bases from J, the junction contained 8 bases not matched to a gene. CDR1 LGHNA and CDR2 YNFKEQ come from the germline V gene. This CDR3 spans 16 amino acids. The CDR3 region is CASSQVRAGGTYEQYF. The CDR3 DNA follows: TGTGCCAGCAGCCAAGTCCGGGCCGGGGGGACCTACGAGCAGTACTTC.

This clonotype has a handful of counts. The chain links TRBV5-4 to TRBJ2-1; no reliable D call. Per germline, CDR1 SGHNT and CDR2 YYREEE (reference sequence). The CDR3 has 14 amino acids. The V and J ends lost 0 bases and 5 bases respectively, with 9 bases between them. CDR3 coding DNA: TGTGCCAGCAGCTTGGTTGGTCGGAACAATGAGCAGTTCTTC. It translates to CASSLVGRNNEQFF. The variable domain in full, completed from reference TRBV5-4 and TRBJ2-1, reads ETGVTQSPTHLIKTRGQQVTLRCSSQSGHNTVSWYQQALGQGPQFIFQYYREEENGRGNFPPRFSGLQFPNYSSELNVNALELDDSALYLCASSLVGRNNEQFFGPGTRLTVL.

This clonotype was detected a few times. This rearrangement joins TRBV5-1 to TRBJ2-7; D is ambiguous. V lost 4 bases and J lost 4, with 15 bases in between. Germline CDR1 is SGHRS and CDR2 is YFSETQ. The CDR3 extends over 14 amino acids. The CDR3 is CASSPDPSPYEQYF. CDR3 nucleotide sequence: TGCGCCAGCAGCCCAGATCCCTCTCCATACGAGCAGTACTTC.